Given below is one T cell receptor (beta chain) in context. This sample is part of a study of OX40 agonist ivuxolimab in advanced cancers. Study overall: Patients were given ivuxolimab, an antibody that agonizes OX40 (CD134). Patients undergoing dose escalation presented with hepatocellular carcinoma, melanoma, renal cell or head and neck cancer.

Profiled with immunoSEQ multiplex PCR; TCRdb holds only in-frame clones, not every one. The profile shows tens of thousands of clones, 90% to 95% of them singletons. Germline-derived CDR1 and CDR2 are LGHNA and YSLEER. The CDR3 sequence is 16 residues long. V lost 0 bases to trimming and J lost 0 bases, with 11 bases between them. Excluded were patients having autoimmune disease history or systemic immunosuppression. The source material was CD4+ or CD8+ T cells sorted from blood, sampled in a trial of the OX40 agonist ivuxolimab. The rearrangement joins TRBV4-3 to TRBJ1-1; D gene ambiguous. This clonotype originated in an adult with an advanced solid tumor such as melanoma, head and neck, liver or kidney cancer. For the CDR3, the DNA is TGCGCCAGCAGCCAAGAAGTCGGGGTTATGAACACTGAAGCTTTCTTT. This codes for CASSQEVGVMNTEAFF.